Presented here are 23 T cell receptor beta chains from one specimen sequenced in a study of blood T cell repertoires in COVID-19. TCRdb keeps only in-frame clones here, not all; method: immunoSEQ multiplex PCR. The sample records some 83,000 clones, 60% to 80% being singletons. The sample was peripheral blood. The receptors originated from an elderly woman with acute or convalescent COVID-19.

Regarding this clone: The sample holds other DNA sequences that translate to the same CDR3. The chain employs TRBV27 and TRBJ2-2, with D possibly being TRBD1 (6 bases). Deletions cut 3 bases from V and 4 bases from J, with 9 bases between. Germline loops: CDR1 MNHEY, CDR2 SMNVEV (reference sequence). This CDR3 has 14 amino acids. The CDR3 sequence: CASSLGASTGELFF. In DNA form, the CDR3 reads TGTGCCAGCAGTTTGGGGGCCAGCACCGGGGAGCTGTTTTTT.

By share, this clone ranks as hyperexpanded. The genes are TRBV30 and TRBJ1-1; 10 positions agree with TRBD1. CDR1 and CDR2 (germline): GTSNPN, SVGIG (reference sequence). This CDR3 spans 19 amino acids. The V gene end was trimmed by 1 base and the J gene end by 6 bases; junction bases not matched to a gene: 20. The CDR3 bases are TGTGCCTGGAGTGAAAAACCCTGGCGGAGGACAGGGGGATTGGCTGAAGCTTTCTTT. Protein: CAWSEKPWRRTGGLAEAFF.

The gene calls are TRBV4-1 and TRBJ1-3; D is unresolved. The V gene's germline CDR1 is MGHRA and CDR2 YSYEKL. V was cut by 4 bases and J by 1 base, with 8 bases left in between. The CDR3 covers 14 residues. CDR3 sequence (DNA): TGCGCCAGCAGCCTCAGTCCTTCTGGAAACACCATATATTTT. Amino acids: CASSLSPSGNTIYF.

J is TRBJ2-4 and V is TRBV3-1 (or the pseudogene TRBV3-2); a possible D gene is TRBD1 (5 bases). The CDR3 runs 15 residues. Germline lookup yields CDR1 LGHDT and CDR2 YNNKEL (reference sequence). V shed 5 bases and J shed 2 bases, with 13 bases lying between them. CDR3 region: CASSTTDSPKNIQYF. CDR3 in DNA: TGTGCCAGCAGCACTACCGACAGTCCCAAAAACATTCAGTACTTC.

V and J are TRBV29-1 and TRBJ2-7, with TRBD1 matching over 8 bases. CDR3 size: 12 residues. V lost 0 bases, J lost 7 bases, and 2 bases stayed unmatched. The germline CDR1 and CDR2 sequences are SQVTM and ANQGSEA. The CDR3 nucleotides are TGCAGCGTTGAAGAGACAGGGGTTGAGCAGTACTTC. It codes for CSVEETGVEQYF.

The chain has TRBV27 and TRBJ2-2; TRBD1 agrees at 12 bases. CDR1 MNHEY and CDR2 SMNVEV come from the germline V gene (reference sequence). There are 16 residues in the CDR3. V trimming: 8 bases; J trimming: 4 bases; junction bases outside the gene matches: 8. CDR3 DNA sequence: TGTGCCAGCCGCATCGGGACAGGGGGCCCCACCGGGGAGCTGTTTTTT. Protein: CASRIGTGGPTGELFF.

In this sample, this clone turned up a few times. This chain connects TRBV25-1 to TRBJ1-2; D is uncertain. The germline V gene has CDR1 MGHDK and CDR2 SYGVNS. This CDR3 contains 14 residues. V lost 0 bases, J lost 4 bases, and 9 bases lay in between. The CDR3 DNA follows: TGTGCCAGCAGTGAATATAACAGCCTCTATGGCTACACCTTC. Its translation is CASSEYNSLYGYTF.

The chain has TRBV7-9 and TRBJ2-5, with a possible D match to TRBD1 (6 bases). V lost 1 base, J lost 9 bases, and 9 bases lay in between. This CDR3 contains 12 residues. CDR1 is SEHNR, CDR2 FQNEAQ, per germline (reference sequence). CDR3 DNA: TGTGCCAGCAGCTTAGGAGAGGGGGCCCAGTACTTC. Translated: CASSLGEGAQYF.

This sequence joins TRBV9 and TRBJ2-2; possible D gene TRBD1, 5 bases. CDR1 and CDR2 from the germline V gene are SGDLS and YYNGEE. The CDR3 totals 15 residues. Trimming removed 5 bases from V and 3 bases from J, with 14 bases in between. CDR3 sequence (DNA): TGTGCCAGCAGTCCAACTCAGGGTTACACCGGGGAGCTGTTTTTT. Its translation: CASSPTQGYTGELFF.

This clone was detected once. The chain joins TRBV9 to TRBJ2-6; D remains ambiguous. Germline loops: CDR1 SGDLS, CDR2 YYNGEE. Between the trimmed V and J ends, which lost 2 bases and 4 bases, there was a span of 10 bases. This CDR3 has 15 residues. CDR3: CASSVSSSGANVLTF. CDR3 DNA: TGTGCCAGCAGCGTGAGCTCCTCCGGGGCCAACGTCCTGACTTTC.

The sample holds a few counts of this clone. The V gene is TRBV19, the J gene TRBJ1-2; D not resolved. The V end was cut by 7 bases, the J end by 5 bases, with 17 bases between. This CDR3 region has 14 residues. CDR1 is LNHDA and CDR2 is SQIVND in the germline V gene (reference sequence). Here the CDR3 DNA reads TGTGCCAGTACCCGCCGAGACGGAGAGTATGGCTACACCTTC. This codes for CASTRRDGEYGYTF.

The V gene is TRBV7-9, the J gene TRBJ1-3, with 7 bases fitting TRBD1. Looked up from germline, CDR1 is SEHNR and CDR2 is FQNEAQ (reference sequence). The J segment lost 6 bases and the V segment lost 6 bases, leaving 11 bases of the junction unmatched. The CDR3 contains 15 residues. DNA for the CDR3: TGTGCCAGCAGGAACAGGGGCGGAGGAGAAAACACCATATATTTT. As protein: CASRNRGGGENTIYF.

The chain recombines TRBV2 with TRBJ1-5; D ambiguous. This CDR3 contains 16 residues. Trimming removed 4 bases from V and 2 bases from J, with 15 bases in between. Germline V CDR1 and CDR2: SNHLY, FYNNEI. CDR3 sequence: CASSVEAPWGNQPQHF. In nucleotides, the CDR3 is TGTGCCAGCAGTGTAGAGGCGCCTTGGGGCAATCAGCCCCAGCATTTT.

This chain uses TRBV4-2 with TRBJ1-6; possible D gene TRBD1, 5 bases. The V end lost 0 bases, the J end lost 12 bases, and 12 bases lay between the germline ends. This CDR3 region has 14 residues. The germline gives CDR1 LGHNA, CDR2 YNFKEQ. CDR3 in DNA: TGTGCCAGCAGCCAAGATGGGGCCAAGGGACCCCTCCACTTT. Translating gives CASSQDGAKGPLHF.

The rearrangement links TRBV10-3 to TRBJ1-2; D may be TRBD1 (5 bases). This CDR3 region has 15 residues. V was cut by 0 bases and J by 0 bases, with 8 bases left in between. The V gene's germline CDR1 is ENHRY and CDR2 SYGVKD. CDR3 region: CAISESGGANYGYTF. Here the CDR3 DNA reads TGTGCCATCAGTGAGTCGGGGGGAGCTAACTATGGCTACACCTTC.

The chain combines TRBV14 with TRBJ1-3; no reliable D call. This CDR3 spans 17 amino acids. Germline-derived CDR1 and CDR2 are SGHDN and FVKESK. V lost 4 bases to trimming and J lost 0 bases, with 16 bases between them. Written as DNA, the CDR3 is TGTGCCAGCAGCCTGCTAAACCCGGGGAGCTCTGGAAACACCATATATTTT. Protein: CASSLLNPGSSGNTIYF. Filled out from reference TRBV14 and TRBJ1-3, the complete variable domain reads EAGVTQFPSHSVIEKGQTVTLRCDPISGHDNLYWYRRVMGKEIKFLLHFVKESKQDESGMPNNRFLAERTGGTYSTLKVQPAELEDSGVYFCASSLLNPGSSGNTIYFGEGSWLTVV.

This clone was seen a few times. V is TRBV2 and J is TRBJ1-6; weak D call: TRBD1 (5 bases). Looked up from germline, CDR1 is SNHLY and CDR2 is FYNNEI. Trimming cost V 4 bases and J 10 bases, with 11 bases left between them. The CDR3 has 13 residues. Here the CDR3 reads CASSGGERSPLHF. The CDR3 DNA sequence: TGTGCCAGCAGTGGGGGGGAGAGGTCACCCCTCCACTTT. Full variable domain (remainder filled in from reference TRBV2 and TRBJ1-6): EPEVTQTPSHQVTQMGQEVILRCVPISNHLYFYWYRQILGQKVEFLVSFYNNEISEKSEIFDDQFSVERPDGSNFTLKIRSTKLEDSAMYFCASSGGERSPLHFGNGTRLTVT.

The V call is TRBV10-3, the J call TRBJ2-1; weak D call: TRBD2 (7 bases). The CDR3 length is 13 residues. Trimming took off 11 bases at V and 10 bases at J, with 21 bases between the two ends. Germline CDR1 reads ENHRY; CDR2 reads SYGVKD. CDR3 bases: TGTGCCCTAGGGGTCAGGGGAGGGGAGGAGCAGTTCTTC. It encodes CALGVRGGEEQFF.

The chain employs TRBV19 and TRBJ1-5; 7 bases are shared with TRBD1. Germline assignment: CDR1 LNHDA and CDR2 SQIVND (reference sequence). V dropped 3 bases and J dropped 5; count of bases not matched to a gene: 10. The CDR3 consists of 16 residues. CDR3 sequence reads: CASSMGRGLLDQPQHF. The CDR3, as DNA: TGTGCCAGTAGTATGGGAAGGGGGCTTCTTGATCAGCCCCAGCATTTT.

The chain employs TRBV7-2 and TRBJ1-2, with 11 bases that match TRBD1. The CDR3 contains 14 residues. V was pared by 3 bases and J by 8 bases, with 5 bases of the junction left unmatched. Germline-derived CDR1 and CDR2 are SGHTA and FQGNSA. The CDR3 nucleotides are TGTGCCAGCAGCTTGGGACAGGGGGTAGGGGGCTACACCTTC. Translated, it gives CASSLGQGVGGYTF. Using reference TRBV7-2 and TRBJ1-2 for the parts outside the CDR3, the full variable domain is GAGVSQSPSNKVTEKGKDVELRCDPISGHTALYWYRQSLGQGLEFLIYFQGNSAPDKSGLPSDRFSAERTGGSVSTLTIQRTQQEDSAVYLCASSLGQGVGGYTFGSGTRLTVV.

This clone has only a few counts. The chain recombines TRBV6-6 with TRBJ1-5, with 7 bases aligning to TRBD1. V dropped 0 bases and J dropped 4; count of bases not matched to a gene: 6. The CDR3 loop spans 16 amino acids. Germline V CDR1 and CDR2: MNHNY, SVGAGI (reference sequence). The CDR3 DNA reads TGTGCCAGCAGTTACTCCTCACAGGGGAGAAATCAGCCCCAGCATTTT. This codes for CASSYSSQGRNQPQHF.

This chain links TRBV7-6 with TRBJ2-1, with 7 bases identical to TRBD1. With V trimmed by 5 bases and J by 12 bases, 16 bases remained unmatched. Germline CDR1 reads SGHVS; CDR2 reads FNYEAQ. This CDR3 comprises 15 residues. CDR3 bases: TGTGCCAGCAGCAACCGGGACAGCCTAAGCTCGAGGCAGTTCTTC. Encoded protein: CASSNRDSLSSRQFF.

V usage is TRBV7-2 and J usage is TRBJ2-4; D is undetermined. The V gene's germline CDR1 is SGHTA and CDR2 FQGNSA. The CDR3 runs to 13 residues. Trimming removed 5 bases at V and 6 bases at J, with 11 bases between. The chain's CDR3 is CASSQVVRNIQYF. CDR3 coding DNA: TGTGCCAGCAGCCAGGTGGTTAGAAACATTCAGTACTTC.